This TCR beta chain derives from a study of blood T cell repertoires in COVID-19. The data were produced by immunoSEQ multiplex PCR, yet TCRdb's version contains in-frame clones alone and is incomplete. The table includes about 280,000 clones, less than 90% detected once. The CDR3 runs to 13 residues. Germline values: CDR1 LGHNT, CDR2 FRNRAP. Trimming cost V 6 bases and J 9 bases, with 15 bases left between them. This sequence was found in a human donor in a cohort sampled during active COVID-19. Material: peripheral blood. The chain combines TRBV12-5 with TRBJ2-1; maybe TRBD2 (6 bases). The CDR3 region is CASGPDYLSEQFF. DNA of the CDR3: TGTGCTAGTGGCCCGGACTACCTCAGTGAGCAGTTCTTC.